This paragraph reports one T cell receptor (beta chain). Its target is unknown. Recently diagnosed hyperthyroidism of less than 2 months' duration affected patients aged 18 to 65. Patients were excluded because of uncontrolled infection, other autoimmune disease, pregnancy or lactation. This sample is drawn from a study of T cells in Graves' hyperthyroidism and ophthalmopathy. About the study: The authors collected peripheral blood at initial diagnosis, before any treatment.

The study, taken as a whole, reports: Ophthalmopathy was model-predicted a median roughly 6.3 months pre-onset.

The trim removed 9 bases at V and 8 bases at J, leaving 9 bases unmatched. This CDR3 region has 14 residues. The germline V gene has CDR1 LNHDA and CDR2 SQIVND (reference sequence). TCR beta CDR3 regions were amplified from RNA. Initially, a first-round RT-PCR of the TCR CDR3 employed the HTBI primer set. TCRdb re-derived calls from the multiplex PCR reads in MiXCR, one entry per CDR3 protein. The sample carries 700,000 or so distinct CDR3 sequences, about 16% recorded once. What was sequenced was blood. The rearrangement joins TRBV19 to TRBJ2-1; TRBD2 agrees at 11 bases. This TCR was sampled from a young man with Graves' hyperthyroidism. The CDR3 DNA follows: TGTGCCAGCTCTAGCGGGAGGCTTTTGGATGAGCAGTTCTTC. This gives the protein CASSSGRLLDEQFF.